This TCR beta chain originates from a study of shared clonotypes between healthy human individuals. General study findings and limits: A handful of donors had 4% to 5% of their naive CD4 clonotypes in common. In the sorted subsets, rarefaction showed sequencing was incomplete despite large depth.

The study drew all its donors from Caucasian adults living in Nashville, Tennessee. This clone was observed a few times. Antigen: not known. Distinct nucleotide sequences in the sample also encode this CDR3. Germline CDR1 MNHEY, CDR2 SMNVEV (reference sequence). Losses at the gene ends were 5 bases for V and 4 bases for J; bases not matched to a gene: 4. The CDR3 covers 14 residues. The material for each subset, its genomic DNA, was split evenly across several immunoSEQ plates. Data came from immunoSEQ multiplex PCR; TCRdb stores just in-frame clones and leaves some out. Altogether approximately 2.1 million clones are present, approximately 95% being singletons, with the ten largest covering about 0.41%.

Sequences were obtained from naive CD4+ T cells from PBMCs. Subset noted: CD45RA+ positively selected. The chain combines TRBV27 with TRBJ1-5; 8 bases fit TRBD1. This clonotype was sampled from a man between 18 and 35 years old in good health. Some clones in this sample may be carry-over from other donors' samples. The CDR3: CASSPGTGNQPQHF. The CDR3 coding sequence is TGTGCCAGCAGTCCCGGGACAGGAAATCAGCCCCAGCATTTT.